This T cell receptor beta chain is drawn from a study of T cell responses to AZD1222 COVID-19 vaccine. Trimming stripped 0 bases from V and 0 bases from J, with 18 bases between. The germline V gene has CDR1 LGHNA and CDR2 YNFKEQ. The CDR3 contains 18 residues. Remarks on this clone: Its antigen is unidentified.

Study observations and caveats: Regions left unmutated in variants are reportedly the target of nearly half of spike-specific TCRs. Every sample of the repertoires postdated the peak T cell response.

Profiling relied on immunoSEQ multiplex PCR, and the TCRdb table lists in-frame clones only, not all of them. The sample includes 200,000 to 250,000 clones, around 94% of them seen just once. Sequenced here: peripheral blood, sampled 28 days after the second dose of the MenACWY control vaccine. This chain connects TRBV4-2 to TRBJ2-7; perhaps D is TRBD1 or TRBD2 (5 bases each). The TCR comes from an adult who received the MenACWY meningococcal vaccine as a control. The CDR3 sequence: CASSQDRTGAGISYEQYF. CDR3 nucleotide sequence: TGTGCCAGCAGCCAAGATCGGACCGGGGCAGGGATCTCCTACGAGCAGTACTTC.